This is a list of T cell receptor beta chains from one sample in a study of blood T cell repertoires in COVID-19. Measured with immunoSEQ multiplex PCR; TCRdb has only the in-frame clones, and not every one. The data contain about 130,000 clones, 70% to 90% of them singletons. Sequencing input: peripheral blood. The receptors here all came from a woman between 55 and 75 years old with acute or convalescent COVID-19. Both conserved end residues are part of each CDR3. The D gene is left open where the match is weak. For some rows the clone size is stated as once, few or many, or as a class when expanded; others skip it.

CDR3 protein	CDR3 DNA	J gene	clone size	D gene	V gene
CASRLWAGNTGELFF	TGTGCCAGCAGGCTGTGGGCAGGGAACACCGGGGAGCTGTTTTTT	TRBJ2-2	-	-	TRBV4-2
CAWSMTTGYSGNTIYF	TGTGCCTGGAGTATGACGACAGGCTACTCTGGAAACACCATATATTTT	TRBJ1-3	-	-	TRBV30
CASSLDLTSGRGGELFF	TGTGCCAGCAGCTTGGATCTGACTAGCGGGAGAGGAGGGGAGCTGTTTTTT	TRBJ2-2	-	TRBD2	TRBV5-8
CASSLDRGLAEAFF	TGTGCCAGCAGCTTGGACAGGGGGCTTGCTGAAGCTTTCTTT	TRBJ1-1	-	TRBD1	TRBV5-4
CASFSGRMNEQFF	TGTGCCAGCTTTAGCGGGAGGATGAATGAGCAGTTCTTC	TRBJ2-1	-	TRBD2	TRBV7-9
CASRTSGSRDGITDTQYF	TGTGCCAGTAGGACTAGCGGGAGTCGAGATGGTATCACAGATACGCAGTATTTT	TRBJ2-3	-	TRBD2	TRBV19
CASTQGATEAFF	TGTGCCAGCACCCAGGGGGCGACTGAAGCTTTCTTT	TRBJ1-1	-	TRBD1	TRBV6-5
CASSLSALFSYNEQFF	TGTGCCAGCAGTTTATCAGCTTTATTCTCCTACAATGAGCAGTTCTTC	TRBJ2-1	-	-	TRBV27
CASSQGLVNYGYTF	TGTGCCAGCAGCCAGGGCCTTGTGAACTATGGCTACACCTTC	TRBJ1-2	-	-	TRBV5-5
CSVRLTSNTEAFF	TGCAGCGTTCGACTTACTTCGAACACTGAAGCTTTCTTT	TRBJ1-1	-	-	TRBV29-1
CAWNRPSSYEQYF	TGTGCCTGGAACCGTCCTAGCTCCTACGAGCAGTACTTC	TRBJ2-7	few	-	TRBV30
CASSLGQGGAFF	TGCGCCAGCAGCTTGGGACAGGGGGGAGCTTTCTTT	TRBJ1-1	-	TRBD1	TRBV5-1
CATSEPGGSGANVLTF	TGTGCCACCAGTGAGCCAGGGGGCTCTGGGGCCAACGTCCTGACTTTC	TRBJ2-6	-	TRBD1	TRBV24-1
CASRLSSGNYNEQFF	TGTGCCAGTAGGCTAAGTAGCGGGAATTACAATGAGCAGTTCTTC	TRBJ2-1	-	TRBD2	TRBV19
CASSSGLASNEQFF	TGCGCCAGCAGCTCGGGACTAGCGAGCAATGAGCAGTTCTTC	TRBJ2-1	-	TRBD2	TRBV5-1
CASSLGGNRALNTEAFF	TGTGCCAGCAGCTTAGGGGGAAACAGGGCTCTGAACACTGAAGCTTTCTTT	TRBJ1-1	-	-	TRBV11-3
CASSHDRYTQYF	TGTGCCAGCAGCCACGACAGGTATACGCAGTATTTT	TRBJ2-3	-	-	TRBV5-4
CATGAPGQETQYF	TGTGCCACCGGGGCCCCGGGCCAAGAGACCCAGTACTTC	TRBJ2-5	-	-	TRBV24-1
CSASYGSRGSGNTIYF	TGCAGTGCTAGTTACGGGTCTAGGGGCTCTGGAAACACCATATATTTT	TRBJ1-3	-	-	TRBV20-1
CASSTGGASTDTQYF	TGTGCCAGCAGTACAGGGGGAGCCAGCACAGATACGCAGTATTTT	TRBJ2-3	-	TRBD1	TRBV28
CASSLDRDRPQHF	TGTGCCAGCAGCTTAGATCGGGACAGACCCCAGCATTTT	TRBJ1-5	-	TRBD1	TRBV11-3
CASIKNPGRTEAFF	TGTGCCAGCATTAAAAACCCAGGAAGGACTGAAGCTTTCTTT	TRBJ1-1	-	-	TRBV9
CAVQGQFGEQYF	TGTGCCGTACAGGGGCAGTTTGGCGAGCAGTACTTC	TRBJ2-7	-	TRBD1	TRBV6-5
CASGGQGGSNQPQHF	TGTGCCAGCGGTGGACAGGGTGGAAGCAATCAGCCCCAGCATTTT	TRBJ1-5	-	TRBD1	TRBV28
CASSDQGWSHPRTDTQYF	TGTGCCAGCAGCGACCAGGGTTGGTCCCACCCACGCACAGATACGCAGTATTTT	TRBJ2-3	-	-	TRBV7-9
CASSSAGHPSTDTQYF	TGCGCCAGCAGCTCGGCAGGACACCCTAGCACAGATACGCAGTATTTT	TRBJ2-3	-	-	TRBV5-1
CASSSQGVDTQYF	TGTGCCAGCAGCTCCCAGGGTGTAGATACGCAGTATTTT	TRBJ2-3	-	-	TRBV28
CASSAAGTVNEKLFF	TGTGCCAGCAGCGCGGCCGGGACAGTCAACGAAAAACTGTTTTTT	TRBJ1-4	-	TRBD1	TRBV7-8
CASSQAISTDTQYF	TGCGCCAGCAGCCAAGCTATAAGCACAGATACGCAGTATTTT	TRBJ2-3	-	-	TRBV4-1
CATSDRLAGVGDTQYF	TGTGCCACCAGTGATAGATTAGCGGGAGTCGGAGATACGCAGTATTTT	TRBJ2-3	-	TRBD2	TRBV24-1
CASSVSGKDGYTF	TGTGCCAGCAGTGTGTCAGGAAAGGATGGCTACACCTTC	TRBJ1-2	-	-	TRBV25-1
CASSKGTGGTDTQYF	TGTGCCAGCAGCAAAGGGACAGGGGGCACAGATACGCAGTATTTT	TRBJ2-3	-	-	TRBV21-1
CASSFTATDTQYF	TGTGCCAGCAGCTTTACAGCAACAGATACGCAGTATTTT	TRBJ2-3	-	-	TRBV11-2
CASSLNSNYGYTF	TGTGCCAGCAGCTTGAACAGCAACTATGGCTACACCTTC	TRBJ1-2	-	-	TRBV5-4
CASSYHRSGPRTEAFF	TGTGCCAGCAGTTACCACCGGTCTGGCCCGAGGACTGAAGCTTTCTTT	TRBJ1-1	once	-	TRBV6-5
CASSQEQGNSPLHF	TGTGCCAGCAGCCAAGAACAGGGTAATTCACCCCTCCACTTT	TRBJ1-6	once	-	TRBV3-1/TRBV3-2
CASMSGPPDTQYF	TGTGCCAGCATGAGTGGTCCCCCAGATACGCAGTATTTT	TRBJ2-3	-	-	TRBV6-5
CASSESGLAGAVNNEQFF	TGCGCCAGCAGTGAGTCCGGACTAGCGGGAGCGGTTAACAATGAGCAGTTCTTC	TRBJ2-1	-	TRBD2	TRBV10-1
CATLSPGNTIYF	TGTGCCACCCTCTCTCCGGGAAACACCATATATTTT	TRBJ1-3	-	-	TRBV6-5
CASTPGKRKLFF	TGTGCCAGCACCCCCGGGAAGAGAAAACTGTTTTTT	TRBJ1-4	-	-	TRBV6-6
CASSPGTSGAKGELFF	TGTGCCAGCAGTCCCGGGACTAGCGGGGCTAAGGGGGAGCTGTTTTTT	TRBJ2-2	-	TRBD2	TRBV6-6
CASSRGTGPDTQYF	TGCGCCAGCAGCAGGGGGACGGGCCCAGATACGCAGTATTTT	TRBJ2-3	-	-	TRBV5-1
CAAGSAGNEKLFF	TGTGCCGCCGGCTCGGCAGGTAATGAAAAACTGTTTTTT	TRBJ1-4	-	-	TRBV28
CASSSWGENDEQYF	TGCGCCAGCAGCTCGTGGGGGGAAAATGACGAGCAGTACTTC	TRBJ2-7	-	-	TRBV5-1
CASSFTGTSGRGTQYF	TGTGCCAGCAGCTTTACAGGGACTAGCGGGAGGGGTACGCAGTATTTT	TRBJ2-3	-	TRBD2	TRBV7-3
CASSSEVSSYNEQFF	TGTGCTAGCAGCTCGGAGGTGAGCTCCTACAATGAGCAGTTCTTC	TRBJ2-1	-	-	TRBV7-7
CSVDTMGGGGYTF	TGCAGCGTTGATACGATGGGGGGAGGCGGCTACACCTTC	TRBJ1-2	-	-	TRBV29-1